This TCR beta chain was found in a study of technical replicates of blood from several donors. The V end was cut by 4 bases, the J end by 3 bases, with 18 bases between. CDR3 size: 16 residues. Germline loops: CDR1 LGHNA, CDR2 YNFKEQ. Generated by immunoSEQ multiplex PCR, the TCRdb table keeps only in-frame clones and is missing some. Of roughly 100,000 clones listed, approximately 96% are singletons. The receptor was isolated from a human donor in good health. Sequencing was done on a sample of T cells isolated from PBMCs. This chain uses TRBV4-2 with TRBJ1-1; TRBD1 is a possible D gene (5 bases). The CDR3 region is CASSPQGGGSDTEAFF. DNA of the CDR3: TGTGCCAGCAGCCCCCAGGGAGGAGGGAGCGACACTGAAGCTTTCTTT.